There are a few counts of the clone carrying this T cell receptor (beta chain). Antigen specificity is unknown. This entry belongs to a study of cytomegalovirus exposure and HLA in healthy donors. PCR used 60 Vbeta primers and 13 Jbeta primers. As handled by the study authors: Among the unique TCR beta chains that a later analysis counted, about 85 million in all, 10 million to 14 million were shared. Profiling relied on immunoSEQ multiplex PCR, and the TCRdb table lists in-frame clones only, not all of them. V and J calls and clone size are copied from that table; D and trimming were computed from the DNA. The sample gives more than 90,000 clones, under 85% of which show up once; around 5% is in the top ten. Whole-study findings and limits: CMV serostatus was the sole immune exposure information available. Earlier results showed most TCR beta V segments being productive about 90% or about 30% of the time.

The V and J ends lost 3 bases and 3 bases, in that order; junction bases with no gene match: 4. This CDR3 comprises 14 residues. From germline, CDR1 is SEHNR and CDR2 FQNEAQ (reference sequence). Input material: PBMCs. The origin of this receptor is a man aged 25 to 40 in good health and CMV-seropositive. The rearrangement links TRBV7-9 to TRBJ2-7; 8 nucleotides agree with TRBD1. CDR3 sequence: CASSLTGVHYEQYF. CDR3 DNA sequence: TGTGCCAGCAGCTTGACAGGGGTTCACTACGAGCAGTACTTC.